This TCR beta chain derives from a study of T cell responses to AZD1222 COVID-19 vaccine. This CDR3 comprises 17 residues. The germline V gene encodes CDR1 SGHVS and CDR2 FNYEAQ. Losses at the gene ends were 2 bases for V and 5 bases for J; bases not matched to a gene: 12. To note about this clone: Its antigen is unidentified.

Repertoires were generated with immunoSEQ multiplex PCR, while TCRdb's copy carries only in-frame clones and drops some. The sample lists 98,000 or so clones, about nine tenths occurring once. Study findings and constraints: The sample set comprised mostly white British donors with more females, and clonal diversity was possibly underestimated.

This TCR derives from an adult in good health. The chain carries TRBV7-6 and TRBJ1-1; 9 bases line up with TRBD1. The input for sequencing was peripheral blood, taken on day 0 of AZD1222 vaccination. CDR3 coding DNA: TGTGCCAGCAGCTTATCCGGGACAGGGAGTTCGCGAACTGAAGCTTTCTTT. Residues: CASSLSGTGSSRTEAFF.